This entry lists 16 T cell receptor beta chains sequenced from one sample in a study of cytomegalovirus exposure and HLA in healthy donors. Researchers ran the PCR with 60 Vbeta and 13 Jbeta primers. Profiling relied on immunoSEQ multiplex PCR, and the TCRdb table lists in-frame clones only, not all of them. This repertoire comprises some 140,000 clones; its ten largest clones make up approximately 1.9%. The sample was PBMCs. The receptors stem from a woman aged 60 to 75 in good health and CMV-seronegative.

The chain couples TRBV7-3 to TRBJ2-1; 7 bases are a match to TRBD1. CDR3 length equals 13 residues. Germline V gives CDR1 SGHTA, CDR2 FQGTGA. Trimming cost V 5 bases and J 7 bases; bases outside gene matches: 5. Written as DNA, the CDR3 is TGTGCCAGCAGCCTCGGACAGGAGAATGAGCAGTTCTTC. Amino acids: CASSLGQENEQFF.

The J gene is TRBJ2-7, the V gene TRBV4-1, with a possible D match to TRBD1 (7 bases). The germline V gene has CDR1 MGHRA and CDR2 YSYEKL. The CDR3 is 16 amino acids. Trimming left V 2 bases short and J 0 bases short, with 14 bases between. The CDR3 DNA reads TGCGCCAGCAGCCAACCGGGAGCAGGGGGCTCCTACGAGCAGTACTTC. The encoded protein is CASSQPGAGGSYEQYF.

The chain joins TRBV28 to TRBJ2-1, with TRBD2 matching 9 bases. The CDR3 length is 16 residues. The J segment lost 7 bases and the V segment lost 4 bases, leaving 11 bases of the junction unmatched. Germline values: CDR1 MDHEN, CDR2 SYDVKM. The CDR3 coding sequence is TGTGCCAGCAGTTCGACGGGACTAGCTGGGGGGAATGAGCAGTTCTTC. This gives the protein CASSSTGLAGGNEQFF.

The CDR3 coding sequence is TGCGCCAGCAGCCAAGAAGTGACTAGCGGGAGTTTGAACGAGCAGTACTTC. It codes for CASSQEVTSGSLNEQYF. The chain links TRBV4-1 to TRBJ2-7; 12 bases line up with TRBD2. The trim removed 0 bases at V and 5 bases at J, leaving 8 bases unmatched. The CDR3 runs to 17 residues. In germline, CDR1 is MGHRA, CDR2 YSYEKL.

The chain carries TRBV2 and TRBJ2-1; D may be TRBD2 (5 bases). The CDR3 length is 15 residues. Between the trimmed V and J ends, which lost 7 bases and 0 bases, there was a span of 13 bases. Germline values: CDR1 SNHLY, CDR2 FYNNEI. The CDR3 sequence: CASNQLEASYNEQFF. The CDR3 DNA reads TGTGCCAGCAACCAACTAGAAGCCTCCTACAATGAGCAGTTCTTC.

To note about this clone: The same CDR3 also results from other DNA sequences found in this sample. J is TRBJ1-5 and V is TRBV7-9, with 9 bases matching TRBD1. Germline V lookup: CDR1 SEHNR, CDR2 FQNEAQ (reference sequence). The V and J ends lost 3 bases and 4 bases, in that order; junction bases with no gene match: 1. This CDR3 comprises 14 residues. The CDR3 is CASSLGTGNQPQHF. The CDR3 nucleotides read TGTGCCAGCAGCTTGGGGACAGGGAATCAGCCCCAGCATTTT.

CDR3 in DNA: TGTGCCAGCAGTCAGGGACTGAACACCGGGGAGCTGTTTTTT. This codes for CASSQGLNTGELFF. The rearrangement uses TRBV6-5 and TRBJ2-2; possible D gene TRBD2, 6 bases. Germline CDR1 MNHEY, CDR2 SVGAGI. The CDR3 runs 14 residues. Trimming cost V 5 bases and J 1 base, with 8 bases left between them.

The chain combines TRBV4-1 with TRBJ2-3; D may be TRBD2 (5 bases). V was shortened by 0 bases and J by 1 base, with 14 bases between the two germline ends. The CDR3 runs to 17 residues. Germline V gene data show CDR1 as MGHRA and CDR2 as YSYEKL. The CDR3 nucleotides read TGCGCCAGCAGCCAAGACAGGATTGGGAGCGGCACAGATACGCAGTATTTT. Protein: CASSQDRIGSGTDTQYF.

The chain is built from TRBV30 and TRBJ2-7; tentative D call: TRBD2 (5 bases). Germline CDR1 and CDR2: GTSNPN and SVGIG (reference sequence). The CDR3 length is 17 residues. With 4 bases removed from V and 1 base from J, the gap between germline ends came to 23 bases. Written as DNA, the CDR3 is TGTGCCTGGAAAGGGTGGGGAGCGAACCCAGAATCCTACGAGCAGTACTTC. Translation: CAWKGWGANPESYEQYF.

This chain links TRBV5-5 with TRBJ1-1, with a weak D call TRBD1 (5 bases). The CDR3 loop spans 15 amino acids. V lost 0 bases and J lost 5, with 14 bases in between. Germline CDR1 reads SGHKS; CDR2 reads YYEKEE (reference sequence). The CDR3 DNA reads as TGTGCCAGCAGCTTGGAGGGGTTAGGGCTGACTGAAGCTTTCTTT. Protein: CASSLEGLGLTEAFF.

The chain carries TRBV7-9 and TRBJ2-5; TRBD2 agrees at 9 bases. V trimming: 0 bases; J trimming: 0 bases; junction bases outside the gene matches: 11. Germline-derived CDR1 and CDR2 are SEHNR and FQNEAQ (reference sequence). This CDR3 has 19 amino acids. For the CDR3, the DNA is TGTGCCAGCAGCTTAGCGACGGGACTAGCACCCACCTACCAAGAGACCCAGTACTTC. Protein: CASSLATGLAPTYQETQYF.

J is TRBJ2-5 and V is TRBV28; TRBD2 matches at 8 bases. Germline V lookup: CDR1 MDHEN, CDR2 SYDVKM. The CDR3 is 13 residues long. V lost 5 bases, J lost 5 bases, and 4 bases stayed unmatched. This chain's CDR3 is CASSNPGGETQYF. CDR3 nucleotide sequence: TGTGCCAGCAGTAACCCGGGAGGGGAGACCCAGTACTTC. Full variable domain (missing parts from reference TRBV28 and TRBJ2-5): DVKVTQSSRYLVKRTGEKVFLECVQDMDHENMFWYRQDPGLGLRLIYFSYDVKMKEKGDIPEGYSVSREKKERFSLILESASTNQTSMYLCASSNPGGETQYFGPGTRLLVL.

CDR3 loop: CASTPTGTGVWEQYF. In DNA form, the CDR3 reads TGTGCCAGCACACCCACCGGGACAGGGGTTTGGGAGCAGTACTTC. The chain joins TRBV6-6 to TRBJ2-5, with 10 bases fitting TRBD1. The germline V gene has CDR1 MNHNY and CDR2 SVGAGI (reference sequence). The trim removed 7 bases at V and 11 bases at J, leaving 16 bases unmatched. The CDR3 has 15 residues.

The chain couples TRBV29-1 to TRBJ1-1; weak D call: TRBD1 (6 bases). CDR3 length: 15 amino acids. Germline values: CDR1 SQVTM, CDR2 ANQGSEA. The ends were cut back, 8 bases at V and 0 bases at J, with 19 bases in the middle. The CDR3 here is CSSKTGDRMNTEAFF. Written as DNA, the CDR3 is TGCAGCTCCAAGACAGGCGACAGGATGAACACTGAAGCTTTCTTT.

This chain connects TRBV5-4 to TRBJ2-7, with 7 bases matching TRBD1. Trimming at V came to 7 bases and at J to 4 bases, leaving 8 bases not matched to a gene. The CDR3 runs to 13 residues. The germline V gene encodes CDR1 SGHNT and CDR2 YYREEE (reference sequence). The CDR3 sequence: CASEKGGGYEQYF. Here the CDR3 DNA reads TGTGCCAGCGAGAAAGGGGGCGGGTACGAGCAGTACTTC.

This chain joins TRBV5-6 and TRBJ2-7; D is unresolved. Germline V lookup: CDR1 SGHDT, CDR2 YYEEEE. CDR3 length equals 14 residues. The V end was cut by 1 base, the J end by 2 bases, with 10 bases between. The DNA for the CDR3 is TGTGCCAGCAGCTTGTGGGTTGGAGCCTACGAGCAGTACTTC. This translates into CASSLWVGAYEQYF.